This T cell receptor beta chain was sequenced for a study of blood T cell repertoires in COVID-19. The method was immunoSEQ multiplex PCR; TCRdb's version includes in-frame clones alone and lacks a portion of them. The table has roughly 220,000 clones, 70% to 85% seen once. CDR1 is MNHNS, CDR2 SASEGT, per germline. This CDR3 region has 15 residues. Trimming took off 3 bases at V and 5 bases at J, with 14 bases between the two ends. The sequence was obtained from a man aged 35 to 55 who had recovered from COVID-19. The rearrangement links TRBV6-1 to TRBJ1-5; perhaps TRBD1 as D (6 bases). Sample: PBMCs or T cells enriched from blood (not recorded which). CDR3: CASSEWAPGDQPQHF. The CDR3 DNA follows: TGTGCCAGCAGTGAGTGGGCGCCAGGGGATCAGCCCCAGCATTTT.